A selection of T cell receptor beta chains follows, all from one sample in a study of STAT3 mutations in large granular lymphocyte leukemia. Measured with immunoSEQ multiplex PCR; TCRdb has only the in-frame clones, and not every one. The sample has over 15,000 clones, approximately 91% seen once. The sequencing sample was made of peripheral blood mononuclear cells. Source of these receptors: a woman aged 45-59 years with T-cell large granular lymphocyte leukemia. Some clones in this sample may be carry-over from other donors' samples. Each CDR3 is given with its conserved first and last residue. The D gene is left open where the match is weak. Clone size is not always given. Where it is, it says once, few, many or a class for expanded clones.

>TRBV5-4|TRBJ1-2|-|TRBD1
CASTRLQGANKYGYTF
TGTGCCAGCACCCGTTTACAGGGGGCTAACAAATATGGCTACACCTTC
>TRBV28|TRBJ2-3|-|-
CASRPPGAWSTDTQYF
TGTGCCAGCAGACCCCCCGGGGCGTGGAGCACAGATACGCAGTATTTT
>TRBV7-3|TRBJ2-2|-|TRBD1
CASSRTGTTGELFF
TGTGCCAGCAGCAGGACAGGAACCACCGGGGAGCTGTTTTTT
>TRBV18|TRBJ2-7|-|-
CASSPLGSRGSYEQYF
TGTGCCAGCTCACCACTGGGGTCCCGGGGATCCTACGAGCAGTACTTC
>TRBV5-1|TRBJ2-6|-|-
CASSLVQGGSGANVLTF
TGCGCCAGCAGCTTGGTGCAGGGGGGTTCTGGGGCCAACGTCCTGACTTTC
>TRBV28|TRBJ1-2|few|-
CASSLVAAYGYTF
TGTGCCAGCAGTTTAGTGGCAGCTTATGGCTACACCTTC
>TRBV25-1|TRBJ1-1|-|TRBD1
CASSADWGQVNTEAFF
TGTGCCAGCAGTGCCGACTGGGGACAGGTGAACACTGAAGCTTTCTTT
>TRBV5-1|TRBJ2-2|-|TRBD2
CASSGGRNTGELFF
TGCGCCAGCAGCGGCGGGAGGAACACCGGGGAGCTGTTTTTT
>TRBV5-5|TRBJ2-7|-|TRBD2
CASSLLAGANEQYF
TGTGCCAGCAGCCTACTAGCGGGAGCTAATGAGCAGTACTTC
>TRBV6-5|TRBJ1-2|-|TRBD1
CATRLGGYYGYTF
TGTGCCACCAGGTTAGGGGGCTACTATGGCTACACCTTC
>TRBV30|TRBJ2-2|once|-
CAWTGNTGELFF
TGTGCCTGGACAGGGAACACCGGGGAGCTGTTTTTT
>TRBV7-3|TRBJ2-7|once|-
CASSPHPGRGPYEQYF
TGTGCCAGCAGCCCACATCCCGGGCGGGGGCCCTACGAGCAGTACTTC
>TRBV30|TRBJ2-6|-|-
CAWSVVSGANVLTF
TGTGCCTGGAGTGTAGTCTCTGGGGCCAACGTCCTGACTTTC
>TRBV18|TRBJ2-5|-|TRBD1
CASSHGTGETQYF
TGTGCCAGCTCACACGGGACAGGGGAGACCCAGTACTTC
>TRBV28|TRBJ1-4|-|TRBD1
CASSLIRRGEKLFF
TGTGCCAGCAGTTTAATACGCAGGGGGGAAAAACTGTTTTTT
>TRBV7-2|TRBJ2-2|-|-
CASSYAGVGELFF
TGTGCCAGCAGCTACGCAGGGGTCGGGGAGCTGTTTTTT
>TRBV5-6|TRBJ2-7|-|TRBD1
CASSQGAQYEQYF
TGTGCCAGCAGCCAGGGGGCGCAGTACGAGCAGTACTTC
>TRBV25-1|TRBJ1-3|-|-
CASLSPGNTIYF
TGTGCCAGCCTGTCGCCTGGAAACACCATATATTTT
>TRBV5-1|TRBJ2-2|-|-
CASSLRVSGELFF
TGCGCCAGCAGCTTGAGGGTTTCCGGGGAGCTGTTTTTT
>TRBV28|TRBJ1-1|-|-
CASSETWSTEAFF
TGTGCCAGCAGTGAAACATGGAGCACTGAAGCTTTCTTT
>TRBV7-9|TRBJ1-3|-|TRBD1
CASSLGQGAGNTIYF
TGTGCCAGCAGCTTGGGACAGGGGGCTGGAAACACCATATATTTT
>TRBV5-1|TRBJ2-2|-|-
CASSLTATGELFF
TGCGCCAGCAGCTTGACGGCCACCGGGGAGCTGTTTTTT
>TRBV27|TRBJ1-1|-|-
CASSSSGGGNTEAFF
-
>TRBV7-2|TRBJ2-1|-|-
CASSFRNEQFF
TGTGCCAGCAGTTTCCGGAATGAGCAGTTCTTC
>TRBV25-1|TRBJ2-7|-|-
CASSVGDLSSYEQYF
TGTGCCAGCAGTGTTGGGGACTTGAGCTCCTACGAGCAGTACTTC
>TRBV28|TRBJ2-3|once|TRBD2
CASRLGLAGSTDTQYF
TGTGCCAGCAGACTAGGACTAGCGGGGTCCACAGATACGCAGTATTTT
>TRBV2|TRBJ2-6|-|-
CASSVGSSGANVLTF
TGTGCCAGCAGTGTGGGCAGCTCTGGGGCCAACGTCCTGACTTTC
>TRBV6-5|TRBJ2-2|-|-
CASSYRETGELFF
TGTGCCAGCAGCTACAGGGAAACCGGGGAGCTGTTTTTT